The clone carrying this T cell receptor (beta chain) has a handful of counts. These data are taken from a study of blood T cell repertoires in COVID-19. Across the study: Samples representing acute and convalescent COVID-19 were sourced from the United States, Italy and Spain. T cells, B-cell-depleted T cells, or PBMCs provided the cDNA or gDNA that served as material.

Original handling: From reference gene primer amplification, estimates of nucleated cell counts were derived. The table came from immunoSEQ multiplex PCR; TCRdb's copy has only in-frame clones and leaves some out. Clonal size and the V and J genes are those of that table, whereas D and trimming came from the DNA. The table shows a few hundred thousand clones, with over 80% occurring only once. CDR1 and CDR2 from the germline V gene are GTSNPN and SVGIG (reference sequence). The CDR3 contains 14 residues. V dropped 4 bases and J dropped 2 bases, with 12 bases sitting between them. J is TRBJ1-3 and V is TRBV30; D is perhaps TRBD1 (5 bases). The sequence was obtained from a human donor in a cohort sampled during active COVID-19. The source material was peripheral blood. CDR3 nucleotides: TGTGCCTGGATGGGGCAGACTCCTGGAAACACCATATATTTT. The encoded protein is CAWMGQTPGNTIYF.